This T cell receptor (beta chain) was observed in a study of blood T cell repertoires in COVID-19. Study summary: Sites in the United States, Italy and Spain provided acute and convalescent COVID-19 samples.

Germline CDR1 is GTSNPN and CDR2 is SVGIG (reference sequence). CDR3 length equals 13 residues. V gave up 5 bases and J gave up 9 bases; unmatched junction bases: 7. TCRdb keeps only in-frame clones here, not all; method: immunoSEQ multiplex PCR. The sample yields tens of thousands of clones, around 90% seen once. The sequence came from a human donor in a cohort sampled during active COVID-19. This rearrangement joins TRBV30 to TRBJ2-1; TRBD2 matches 10 bases. The specimen was peripheral blood. CDR3 amino acids: CAWQLAGFGEQFF. CDR3 bases: TGTGCCTGGCAACTAGCGGGGTTCGGTGAGCAGTTCTTC.